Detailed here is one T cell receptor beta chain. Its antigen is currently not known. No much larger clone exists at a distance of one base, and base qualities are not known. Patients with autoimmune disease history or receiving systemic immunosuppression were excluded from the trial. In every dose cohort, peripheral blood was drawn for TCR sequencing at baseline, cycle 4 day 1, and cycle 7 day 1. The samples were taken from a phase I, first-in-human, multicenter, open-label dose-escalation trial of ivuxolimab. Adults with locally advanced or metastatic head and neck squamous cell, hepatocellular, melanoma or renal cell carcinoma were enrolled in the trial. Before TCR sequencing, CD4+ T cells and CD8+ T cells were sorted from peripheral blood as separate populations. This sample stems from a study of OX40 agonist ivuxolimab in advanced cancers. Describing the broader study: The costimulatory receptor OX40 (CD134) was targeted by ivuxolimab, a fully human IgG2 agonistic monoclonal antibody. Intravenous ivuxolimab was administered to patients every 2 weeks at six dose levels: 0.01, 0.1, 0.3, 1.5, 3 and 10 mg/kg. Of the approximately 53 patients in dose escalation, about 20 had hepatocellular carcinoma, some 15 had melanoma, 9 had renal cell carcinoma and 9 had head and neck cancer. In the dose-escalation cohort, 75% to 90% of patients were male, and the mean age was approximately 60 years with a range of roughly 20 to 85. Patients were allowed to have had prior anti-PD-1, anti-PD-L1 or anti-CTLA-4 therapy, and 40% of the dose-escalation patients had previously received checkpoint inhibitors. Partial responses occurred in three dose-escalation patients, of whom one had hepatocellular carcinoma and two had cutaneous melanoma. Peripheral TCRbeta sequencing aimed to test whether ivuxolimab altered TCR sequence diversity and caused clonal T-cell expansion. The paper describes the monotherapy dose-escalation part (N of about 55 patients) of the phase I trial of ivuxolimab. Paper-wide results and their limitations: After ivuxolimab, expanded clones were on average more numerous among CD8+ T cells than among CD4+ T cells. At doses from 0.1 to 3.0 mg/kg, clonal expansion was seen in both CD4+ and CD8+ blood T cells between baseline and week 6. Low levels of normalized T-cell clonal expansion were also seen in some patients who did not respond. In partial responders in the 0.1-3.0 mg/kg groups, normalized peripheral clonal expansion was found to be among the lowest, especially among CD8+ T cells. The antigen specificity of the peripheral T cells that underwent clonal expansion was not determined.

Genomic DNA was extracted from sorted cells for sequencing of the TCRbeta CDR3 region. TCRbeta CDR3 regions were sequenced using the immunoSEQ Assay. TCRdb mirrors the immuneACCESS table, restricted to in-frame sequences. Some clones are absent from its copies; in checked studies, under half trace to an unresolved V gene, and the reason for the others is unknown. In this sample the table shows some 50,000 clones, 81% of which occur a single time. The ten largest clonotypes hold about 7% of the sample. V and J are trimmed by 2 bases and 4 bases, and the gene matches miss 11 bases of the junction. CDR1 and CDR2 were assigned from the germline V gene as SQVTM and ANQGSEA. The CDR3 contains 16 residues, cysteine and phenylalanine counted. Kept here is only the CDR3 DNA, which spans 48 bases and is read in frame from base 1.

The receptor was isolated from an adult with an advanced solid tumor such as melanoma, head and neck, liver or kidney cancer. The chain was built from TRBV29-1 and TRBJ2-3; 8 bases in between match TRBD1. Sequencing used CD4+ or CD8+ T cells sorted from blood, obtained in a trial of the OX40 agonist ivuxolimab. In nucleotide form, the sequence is TGCAGCGTTGAATCCGGTTTCAGGGGGCCCGCAGATACGCAGTATTTT. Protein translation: CSVESGFRGPADTQYF.